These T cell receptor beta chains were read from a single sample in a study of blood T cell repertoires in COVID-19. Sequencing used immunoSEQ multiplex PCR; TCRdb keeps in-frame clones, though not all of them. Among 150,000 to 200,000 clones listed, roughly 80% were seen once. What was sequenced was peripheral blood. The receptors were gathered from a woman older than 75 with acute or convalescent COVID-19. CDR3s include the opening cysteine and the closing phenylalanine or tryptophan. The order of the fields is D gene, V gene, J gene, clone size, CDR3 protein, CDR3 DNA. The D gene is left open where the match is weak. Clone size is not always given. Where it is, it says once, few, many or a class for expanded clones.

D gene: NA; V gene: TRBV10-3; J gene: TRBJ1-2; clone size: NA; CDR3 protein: CAISAEGRVGYTF; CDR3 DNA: TGTGCCATCAGTGCTGAGGGAAGAGTTGGCTACACCTTC
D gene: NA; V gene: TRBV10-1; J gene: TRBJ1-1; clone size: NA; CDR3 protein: CASSETGFTEAFF; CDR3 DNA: TGCGCCAGCAGTGAGACAGGGTTCACTGAAGCTTTCTTT
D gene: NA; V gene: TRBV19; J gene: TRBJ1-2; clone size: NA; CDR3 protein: CASSIGKGGYGYTF; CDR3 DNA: TGTGCCAGTAGTATCGGTAAGGGAGGTTATGGCTACACCTTC
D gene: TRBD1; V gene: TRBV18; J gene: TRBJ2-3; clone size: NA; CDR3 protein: CASSPRTGSTDTQYF; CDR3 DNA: TGTGCCAGCTCACCCCGGACAGGGAGCACAGATACGCAGTATTTT
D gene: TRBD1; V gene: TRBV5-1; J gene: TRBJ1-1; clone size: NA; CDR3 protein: CASSPGTGNIGAFF; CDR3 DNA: TGCGCCAGCAGCCCCGGGACAGGGAACATAGGAGCTTTCTTT
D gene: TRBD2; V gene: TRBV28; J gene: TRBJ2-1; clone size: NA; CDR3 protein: CASSSGTSGYNEQFF; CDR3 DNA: TGTGCCAGCAGCAGCGGGACTAGCGGCTACAATGAGCAGTTCTTC
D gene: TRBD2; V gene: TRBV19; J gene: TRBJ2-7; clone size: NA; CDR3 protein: CASSIGTSGRRVEQYF; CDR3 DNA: TGTGCCAGTAGTATCGGGACTAGCGGGCGGCGGGTCGAGCAGTACTTC
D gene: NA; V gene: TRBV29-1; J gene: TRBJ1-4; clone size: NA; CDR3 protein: CSVKLGQARNEKLFF; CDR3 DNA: TGCAGCGTTAAACTGGGCCAGGCGAGAAATGAAAAACTGTTTTTT
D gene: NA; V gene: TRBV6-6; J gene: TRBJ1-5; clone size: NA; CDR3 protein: CASSYLVGGNQPQHF; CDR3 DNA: TGTGCCAGCAGTTACCTTGTGGGAGGCAATCAGCCCCAGCATTTT
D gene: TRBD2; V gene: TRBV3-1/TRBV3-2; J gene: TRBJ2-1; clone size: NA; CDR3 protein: CASSRGASGYEQFF; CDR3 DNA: TGTGCCAGCAGCAGAGGGGCTAGCGGGTATGAGCAGTTCTTC
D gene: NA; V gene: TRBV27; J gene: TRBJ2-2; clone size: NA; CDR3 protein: CASSLFWRDGSSGELFF; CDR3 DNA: TGTGCCAGCAGTTTATTCTGGCGGGACGGGAGTAGCGGGGAGCTGTTTTTT
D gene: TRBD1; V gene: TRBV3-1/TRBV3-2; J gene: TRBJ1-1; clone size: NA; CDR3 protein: CASSPGTEGNTEAFF; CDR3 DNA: TGTGCCAGCAGCCCAGGGACAGAAGGGAACACTGAAGCTTTCTTT
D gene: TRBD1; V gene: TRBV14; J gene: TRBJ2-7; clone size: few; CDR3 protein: CASSQLGQVNSYEQYF; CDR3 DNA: TGTGCCAGCAGCCAATTGGGACAGGTGAACTCCTACGAGCAGTACTTC
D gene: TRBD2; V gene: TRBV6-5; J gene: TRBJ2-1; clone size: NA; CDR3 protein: CASRRSGGSYNEQFF; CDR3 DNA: TGTGCCAGCAGACGTAGCGGGGGCTCCTACAATGAGCAGTTCTTC
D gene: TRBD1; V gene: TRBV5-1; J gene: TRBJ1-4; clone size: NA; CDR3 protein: CASSLGDRGPLANEKLFF; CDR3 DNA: TGCGCCAGCAGCTTGGGGGACAGGGGTCCCCTTGCTAATGAAAAACTGTTTTTT
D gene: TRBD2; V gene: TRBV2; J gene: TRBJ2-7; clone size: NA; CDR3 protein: CASSWTSGPYEQYF; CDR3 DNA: TGTGCCAGCAGTTGGACTAGCGGGCCCTACGAGCAGTACTTC
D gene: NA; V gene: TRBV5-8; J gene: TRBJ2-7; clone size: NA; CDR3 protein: CASSYDYYEQYF; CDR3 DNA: TGTGCCAGCAGCTACGACTACTACGAGCAGTACTTC
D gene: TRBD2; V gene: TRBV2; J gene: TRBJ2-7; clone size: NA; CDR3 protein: CASSESSGRVLYEQYF; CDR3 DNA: TGTGCCAGCAGTGAATCTAGCGGGAGAGTACTCTACGAGCAGTACTTC
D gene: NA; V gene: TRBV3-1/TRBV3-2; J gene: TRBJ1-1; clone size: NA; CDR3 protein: CASSQVAWANTEAFF; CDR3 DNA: TGTGCCAGCAGCCAAGTGGCATGGGCGAACACTGAAGCTTTCTTT
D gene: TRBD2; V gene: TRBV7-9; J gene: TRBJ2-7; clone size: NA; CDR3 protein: CASSSGTSGNYEQYF; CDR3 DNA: TGTGCCAGCAGCTCCGGGACTAGCGGGAACTACGAGCAGTACTTC
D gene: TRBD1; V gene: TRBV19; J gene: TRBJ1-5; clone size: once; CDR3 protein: CASSMKGTVDQPQHF; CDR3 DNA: TGTGCCAGTAGTATGAAAGGGACAGTGGATCAGCCCCAGCATTTT
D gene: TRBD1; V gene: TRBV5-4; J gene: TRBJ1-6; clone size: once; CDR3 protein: CASSGTGSNNSPLHF; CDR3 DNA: TGTGCCAGCAGCGGGACAGGGTCAAATAATTCACCCCTCCACTTT
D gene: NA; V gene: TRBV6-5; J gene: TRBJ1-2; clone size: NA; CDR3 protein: CASSYEGNGYTF; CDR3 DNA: TGTGCCAGCAGTTACGAGGGAAATGGCTACACCTTC
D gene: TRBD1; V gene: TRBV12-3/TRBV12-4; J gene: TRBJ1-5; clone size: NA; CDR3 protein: CASSLRGQQPQHF; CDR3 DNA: TGTGCCAGCAGTTTGAGGGGGCAACAGCCCCAGCATTTT
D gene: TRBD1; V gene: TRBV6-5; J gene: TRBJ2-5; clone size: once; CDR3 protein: CASSYSGQGLGETQYF; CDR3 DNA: TGTGCCAGCAGTTACTCCGGACAGGGGCTTGGAGAGACCCAGTACTTC
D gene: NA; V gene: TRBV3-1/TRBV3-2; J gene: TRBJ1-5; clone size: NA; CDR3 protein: CASSQSGAGANQPQHF; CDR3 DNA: TGTGCCAGCAGCCAAAGCGGGGCCGGGGCGAATCAGCCCCAGCATTTT
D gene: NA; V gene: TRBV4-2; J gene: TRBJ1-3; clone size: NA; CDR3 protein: CASSQDSAGNTIYF; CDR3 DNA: TGTGCCAGCAGCCAGGACAGCGCTGGAAACACCATATATTTT
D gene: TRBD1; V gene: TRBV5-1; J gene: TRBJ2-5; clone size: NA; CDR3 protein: CASSLASRQGALETQYF; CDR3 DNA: TGCGCCAGCAGCTTGGCCTCGAGACAGGGGGCCTTAGAGACCCAGTACTTC
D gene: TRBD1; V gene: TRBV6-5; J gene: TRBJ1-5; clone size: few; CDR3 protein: CAIQGAASNQPQHF; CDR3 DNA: TGTGCCATACAGGGGGCTGCTAGCAATCAGCCCCAGCATTTT
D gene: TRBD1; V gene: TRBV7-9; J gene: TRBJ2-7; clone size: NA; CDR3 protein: CASSLEFRDSDYEQYF; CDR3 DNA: TGTGCCAGCAGCTTAGAATTCAGGGACAGCGACTACGAGCAGTACTTC
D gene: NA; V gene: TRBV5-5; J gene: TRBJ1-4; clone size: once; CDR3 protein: CASSSLSATNEKLFF; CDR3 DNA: TGTGCCAGCAGCTCCCTTAGTGCAACTAATGAAAAACTGTTTTTT
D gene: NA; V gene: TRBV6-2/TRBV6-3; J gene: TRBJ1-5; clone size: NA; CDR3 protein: CASSYGGAYQPQHF; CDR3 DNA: TGTGCCAGCAGTTATGGGGGGGCTTATCAGCCCCAGCATTTT
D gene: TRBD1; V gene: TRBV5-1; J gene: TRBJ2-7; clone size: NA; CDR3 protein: CASSSGQPPYEQYF; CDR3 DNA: TGCGCCAGCAGCTCGGGACAGCCTCCCTACGAGCAGTACTTC
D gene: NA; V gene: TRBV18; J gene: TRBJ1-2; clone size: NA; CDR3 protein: CASSPTGREGAFGYTF; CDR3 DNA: TGTGCCAGCTCACCCACGGGCAGGGAAGGCGCTTTTGGCTACACCTTC
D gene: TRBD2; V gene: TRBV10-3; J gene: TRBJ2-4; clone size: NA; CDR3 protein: CAISESVTSGINIQYF; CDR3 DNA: TGTGCCATCAGTGAGTCGGTAACTAGCGGAATAAACATTCAGTACTTC
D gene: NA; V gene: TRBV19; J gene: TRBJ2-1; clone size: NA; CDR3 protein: CASSVGVPESYNEQFF; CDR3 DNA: TGTGCCAGTAGTGTAGGAGTCCCCGAATCCTACAATGAGCAGTTCTTC
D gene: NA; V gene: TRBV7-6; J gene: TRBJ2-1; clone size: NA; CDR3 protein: CASSLGGTYNEQFF; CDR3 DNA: TGTGCCAGCAGCTTGGGCGGGACTTACAATGAGCAGTTCTTC
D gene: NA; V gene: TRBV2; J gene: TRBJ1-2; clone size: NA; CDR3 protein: CASSEADYGYTF; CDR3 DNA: TGTGCCAGCAGTGAAGCCGACTATGGCTACACCTTC
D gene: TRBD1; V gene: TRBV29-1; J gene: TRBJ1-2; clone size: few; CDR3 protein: CSVGGQINYGYTF; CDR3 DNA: TGCAGCGTTGGGGGACAGATAAACTATGGCTACACCTTC
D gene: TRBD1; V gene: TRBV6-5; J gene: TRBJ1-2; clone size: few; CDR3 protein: CASSSRRTGLGYGYTF; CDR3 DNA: TGTGCCAGCAGTTCTAGGCGGACAGGCCTGGGCTATGGCTACACCTTC
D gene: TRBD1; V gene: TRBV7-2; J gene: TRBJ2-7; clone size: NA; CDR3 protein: CASSLVALRQGNYEQYF; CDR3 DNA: TGTGCCAGCAGCTTAGTAGCCCTACGACAGGGGAACTACGAGCAGTACTTC
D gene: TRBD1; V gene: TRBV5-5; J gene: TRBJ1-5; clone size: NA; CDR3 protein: CASSLGTGFQPQHF; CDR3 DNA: TGTGCCAGCAGCTTGGGGACAGGGTTTCAGCCCCAGCATTTT
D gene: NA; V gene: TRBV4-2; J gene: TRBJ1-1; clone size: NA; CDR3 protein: CASSQVLGAEAFF; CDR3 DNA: TGTGCCAGCAGCCAAGTCCTAGGGGCTGAAGCTTTCTTT
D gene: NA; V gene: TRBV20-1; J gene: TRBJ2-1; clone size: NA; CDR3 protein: CSASTTHYNEQFF; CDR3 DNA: TGCAGTGCTAGTACTACCCACTACAATGAGCAGTTCTTC
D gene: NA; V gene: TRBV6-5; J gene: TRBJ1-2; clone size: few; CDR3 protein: CASRSLGQNYGYTF; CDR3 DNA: TGTGCCAGCAGGTCACTCGGACAGAACTATGGCTACACCTTC
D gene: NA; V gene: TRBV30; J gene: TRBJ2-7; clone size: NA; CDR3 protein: CAWSTFLGDSRGYEQYF; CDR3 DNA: TGTGCCTGGAGTACCTTCCTGGGGGATTCCAGGGGTTACGAGCAGTACTTC
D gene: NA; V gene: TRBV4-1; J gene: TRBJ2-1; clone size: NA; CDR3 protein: CASSPRGTGQGMGFF; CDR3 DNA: TGCGCCAGCAGTCCAAGGGGTACGGGACAAGGGATGGGGTTCTTC
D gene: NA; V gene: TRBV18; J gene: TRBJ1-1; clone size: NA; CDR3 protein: CASSPRADTEAFF; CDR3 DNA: TGTGCCAGCTCCCCAAGAGCCGACACTGAAGCTTTCTTT
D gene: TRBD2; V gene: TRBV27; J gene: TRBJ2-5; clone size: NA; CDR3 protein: CASSSTSGQETQYF; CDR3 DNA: TGTGCCAGCAGTTCGACTAGCGGACAAGAGACCCAGTACTTC
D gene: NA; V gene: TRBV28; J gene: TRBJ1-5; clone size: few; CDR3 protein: CASSKRQAIANQPQHF; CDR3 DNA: TGTGCCAGCAGCAAGAGACAGGCTATAGCAAATCAGCCCCAGCATTTT
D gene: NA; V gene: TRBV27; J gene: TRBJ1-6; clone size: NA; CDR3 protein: CASRQRYNSPLHF; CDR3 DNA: TGTGCCAGCAGACAGAGATATAATTCACCCCTCCACTTT
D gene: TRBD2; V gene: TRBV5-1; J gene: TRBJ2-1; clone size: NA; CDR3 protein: CASSLLAGGLGNEQFF; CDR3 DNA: TGCGCCAGCAGCCTACTAGCGGGGGGGCTTGGAAATGAGCAGTTCTTC
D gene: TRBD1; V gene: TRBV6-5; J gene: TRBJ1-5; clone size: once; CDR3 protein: CASRDGTGVNQPQHF; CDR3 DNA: TGTGCCAGCAGGGACGGGACAGGGGTCAATCAGCCCCAGCATTTT
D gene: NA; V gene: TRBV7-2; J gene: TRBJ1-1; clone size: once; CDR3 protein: CASSFPRAISTEAFF; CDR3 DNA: TGTGCCAGCAGCTTTCCCAGGGCCATTTCCACTGAAGCTTTCTTT
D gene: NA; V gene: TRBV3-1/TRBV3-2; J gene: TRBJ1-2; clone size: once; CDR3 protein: CASSQATGGAGYGYTF; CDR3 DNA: TGTGCCAGCAGCCAAGCCACCGGCGGGGCAGGCTATGGCTACACCTTC